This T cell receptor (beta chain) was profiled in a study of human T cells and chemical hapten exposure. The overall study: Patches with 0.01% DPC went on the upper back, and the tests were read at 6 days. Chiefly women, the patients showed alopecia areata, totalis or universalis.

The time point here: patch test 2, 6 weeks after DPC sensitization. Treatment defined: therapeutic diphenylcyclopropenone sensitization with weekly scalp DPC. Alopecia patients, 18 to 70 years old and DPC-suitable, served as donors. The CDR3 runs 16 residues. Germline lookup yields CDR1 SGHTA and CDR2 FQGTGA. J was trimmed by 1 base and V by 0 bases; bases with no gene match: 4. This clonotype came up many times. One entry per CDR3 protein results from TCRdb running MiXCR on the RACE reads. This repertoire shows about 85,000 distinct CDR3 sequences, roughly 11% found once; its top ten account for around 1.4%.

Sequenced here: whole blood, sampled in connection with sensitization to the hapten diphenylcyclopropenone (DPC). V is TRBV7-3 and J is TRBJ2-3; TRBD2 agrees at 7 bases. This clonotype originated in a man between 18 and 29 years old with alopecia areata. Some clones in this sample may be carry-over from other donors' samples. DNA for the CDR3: TGTGCCAGCAGCTTAACGTGGGCGGGGGGCACAGATACGCAGTATTTT. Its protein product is CASSLTWAGGTDTQYF.